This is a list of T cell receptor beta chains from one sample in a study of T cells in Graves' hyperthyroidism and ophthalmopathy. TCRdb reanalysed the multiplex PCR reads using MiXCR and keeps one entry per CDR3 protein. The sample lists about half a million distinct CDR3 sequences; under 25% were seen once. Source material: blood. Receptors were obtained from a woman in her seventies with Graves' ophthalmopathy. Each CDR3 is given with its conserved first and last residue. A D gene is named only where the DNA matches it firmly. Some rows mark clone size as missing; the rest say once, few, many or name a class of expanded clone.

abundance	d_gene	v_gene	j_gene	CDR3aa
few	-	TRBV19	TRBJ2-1	CASSMSPLRRLYNEQFF
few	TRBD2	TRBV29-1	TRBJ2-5	CSVGGGVQETQYF
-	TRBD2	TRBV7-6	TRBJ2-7	CASSDGRAGAQYF
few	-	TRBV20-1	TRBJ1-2	CSASFGDGYTF
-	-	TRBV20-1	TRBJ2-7	CSARPFGGYYEQYF
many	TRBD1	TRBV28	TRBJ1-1	CASSRLTGGSTEAFF
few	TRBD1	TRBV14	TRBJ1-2	CASSQGQGRSDGYTF
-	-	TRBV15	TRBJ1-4	CATSREGLDPTEKLFF
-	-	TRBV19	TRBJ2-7	CASSTRPGEQYF
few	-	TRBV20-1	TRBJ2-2	CSARGAPNTGELFF
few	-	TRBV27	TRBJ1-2	CASSPDPDWTF
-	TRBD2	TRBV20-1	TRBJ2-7	CSARQAGAYEQYF
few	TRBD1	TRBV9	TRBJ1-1	CASSETGVLQNTEAFF
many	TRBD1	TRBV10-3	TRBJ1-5	CAIRDRDDQPQHF
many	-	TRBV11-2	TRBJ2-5	CASSPVGWYQETQYF
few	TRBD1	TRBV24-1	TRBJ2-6	CATSRWTGTDGANVLTF
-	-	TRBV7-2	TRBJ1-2	CASSLHSTWNNYGYTF
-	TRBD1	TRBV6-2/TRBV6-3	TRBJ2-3	CASSYSTGARTDTQYF
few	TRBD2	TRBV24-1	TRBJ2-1	CATSAHGGKSGRAYNEQFF
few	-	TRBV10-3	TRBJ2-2	CAIRDQNTGELFF
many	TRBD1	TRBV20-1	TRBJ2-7	CSAMTGWGSEQYF
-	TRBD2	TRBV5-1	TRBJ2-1	CASRSSGISYNEQFF
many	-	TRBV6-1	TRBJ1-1	CASSYGDTEAFF
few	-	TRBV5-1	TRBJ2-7	CASSKGTPGRDEQYF
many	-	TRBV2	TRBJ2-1	CASSEMVTYNEQFF